Listed below are T cell receptor beta chains from one sample, sequenced in a study of cytomegalovirus exposure and HLA in healthy donors. Some clones are missing from TCRdb's copy, which holds only in-frame ones; the method was immunoSEQ multiplex PCR. The sample lists tens of thousands of clones, more than 60% occurring once. The sample was PBMCs. These receptors were taken from a man in his forties in good health and CMV-seronegative. Both conserved end residues are trimmed from each CDR3.

cdr3_aa: ASSLALGTGRSTEAF
j_call: TRBJ1-1
v_call: TRBV7-9

cdr3_aa: SVDSGQGHGYT
j_call: TRBJ1-2
v_call: TRBV29-1

cdr3_aa: SVEFGAGNTIY
j_call: TRBJ1-3
v_call: TRBV29-1

cdr3_aa: ASSFGAYEQY
j_call: TRBJ2-7
v_call: TRBV7-2

cdr3_aa: ASSVMGRGSYNSPLH
j_call: TRBJ1-6
v_call: TRBV6-1

cdr3_aa: ASSLSGPSGPYNEQF
j_call: TRBJ2-1
v_call: TRBV19

cdr3_aa: ASSLNHRGSPYEQY
j_call: TRBJ2-7
v_call: TRBV27

cdr3_aa: ASGGEREAWGQF
j_call: TRBJ2-1
v_call: TRBV30

cdr3_aa: ASSLGFLSRNTEAF
j_call: TRBJ1-1
v_call: TRBV5-1

cdr3_aa: ASSEAPWGTGRGQETQY
j_call: TRBJ2-5
v_call: TRBV6-1

cdr3_aa: ASSSTTGSANTGELF
j_call: TRBJ2-2
v_call: TRBV5-8

cdr3_aa: ASRPLVPSRAGGYEQY
j_call: TRBJ2-7
v_call: TRBV27

cdr3_aa: ASSETTTGDGGYT
j_call: TRBJ1-2
v_call: TRBV2

cdr3_aa: ASSNRQGRSYNEQF
j_call: TRBJ2-1
v_call: TRBV5-6

cdr3_aa: ASSRNGDRANEKLF
j_call: TRBJ1-4
v_call: TRBV4-2

cdr3_aa: ASSLVDGGVDEQF
j_call: TRBJ2-1
v_call: TRBV27

cdr3_aa: ASSVGGGYT
j_call: TRBJ1-2
v_call: TRBV2

cdr3_aa: ASSGTFPPDTQY
j_call: TRBJ2-3
v_call: TRBV2

cdr3_aa: ASSFSNTGTGGAKNIQY
j_call: TRBJ2-4
v_call: TRBV28

cdr3_aa: ASGVGQGDYGYT
j_call: TRBJ1-2
v_call: TRBV6-6

cdr3_aa: ASLKDNGFGYT
j_call: TRBJ1-2
v_call: TRBV2

cdr3_aa: ASSQGQGDYNEQF
j_call: TRBJ2-1
v_call: TRBV4-2

cdr3_aa: ASSLAGWTIGAGELF
j_call: TRBJ2-2
v_call: TRBV5-4

cdr3_aa: ASSSQLETQY
j_call: TRBJ2-5
v_call: TRBV5-8

cdr3_aa: ASSPGPEIAF
j_call: TRBJ1-1
v_call: TRBV7-7

cdr3_aa: ASMGTAVLTEAF
j_call: TRBJ1-1
v_call: TRBV2

cdr3_aa: ATSREVGTSQEQF
j_call: TRBJ2-1
v_call: TRBV15

cdr3_aa: ASSMGLAGGRYEQY
j_call: TRBJ2-7
v_call: TRBV28

cdr3_aa: ASSPSEKLF
j_call: TRBJ1-4
v_call: TRBV6-1

cdr3_aa: SVGGHLGPTYNEQF
j_call: TRBJ2-1
v_call: TRBV29-1

cdr3_aa: ASSYSAGGTYEQY
j_call: TRBJ2-7
v_call: TRBV6-5

cdr3_aa: ASSPGWTSGNTIY
j_call: TRBJ1-3
v_call: TRBV10-1

cdr3_aa: ASSRDPRAGSDEKLF
j_call: TRBJ1-4
v_call: TRBV4-2

cdr3_aa: AWSVSGSEAF
j_call: TRBJ1-1
v_call: TRBV30

cdr3_aa: ASSLGTGNTDTQY
j_call: TRBJ2-3
v_call: TRBV27

cdr3_aa: ASSRAGGPGMNTEAF
j_call: TRBJ1-1
v_call: TRBV19

cdr3_aa: ASSSLLVAQETQY
j_call: TRBJ2-5
v_call: TRBV6-5

cdr3_aa: ATSGGRDIREKLF
j_call: TRBJ1-4
v_call: TRBV15

cdr3_aa: ASSLSGSGRVNTEAF
j_call: TRBJ1-1
v_call: TRBV7-3